These 29 T cell receptor beta chains originate from one sample sequenced in a study of tumor-infiltrating lymphocytes in primary liver carcinoma. The researchers produced TCR beta cDNA from 500 ng total RNA with a constant-region primer. Construction of TCR beta libraries relied on three successive nested multiplex PCR rounds employing slightly modified ARM-PCR. TRBV1-TRBV30 forward primers paired with a C-beta reverse primer were used in the first two PCR rounds, which ran roughly 10 cycles each. TCRdb reanalysed the multiplex PCR reads using MiXCR and keeps one entry per CDR3 protein. The top ten hold roughly 38% of the sample, which has fewer than 50,000 distinct CDR3 sequences, more than 70% seen once. Co-extracting RNA and DNA was done with about 20-33 mg of unsorted bulk tissue as input. The specimen sequenced was tumor-adjacent normal liver tissue. The source is a woman between 25 and 40 years old with primary liver carcinoma and hepatitis B virus infection.

This clonotype was seen at least ten times. V and J are TRBV28 and TRBJ1-2; 11 bases are shared with TRBD1. V lost 4 bases, J lost 5 bases, and 6 bases stayed unmatched. CDR1 MDHEN and CDR2 SYDVKM come from the germline V gene. The CDR3 is made up of 15 amino acids. CDR3 amino acids: CASSYGGQGVYGYTF. The CDR3 bases are TGTGCCAGCAGTTATGGGGGACAGGGGGTTTATGGCTACACCTTC.

In this sample, this clonotype turned up many times. The J gene is TRBJ1-2, the V gene TRBV6-1; D gene unclear. V shed 2 bases and J shed 0 bases, with 19 bases lying between them. Germline V gives CDR1 MNHNS, CDR2 SASEGT. This CDR3 has 18 residues. In DNA, the CDR3 is TGTGCCAGCAGTGAACGGTTCCTGGTCCTTAGATCTAACTATGGCTACACCTTC. Amino acid sequence: CASSERFLVLRSNYGYTF.

This clonotype is a singleton in its sample. The germline gene is not matched at one end of the junction; a read error may be the cause. The CDR3 region is CPSIGDRTYERYF. The CDR3 DNA is TGCCCCAGCATAGGGGACAGGACCTACGAGCGGTACTTC. The gene calls are TRBV11-2 and TRBJ2-7; 8 nucleotides align to TRBD1. CDR3 length: 13 residues. Germline CDR1 reads SGHAT; CDR2 reads FQNNGV.

As concerns this clonotype: It is likely a read error, because the conserved phenylalanine at the end of the CDR3 is missing. This CDR3 is CASSHGTRWAQYS. CDR3 coding DNA: TGTGCCAGCAGTCACGGGACTAGGTGGGCCCAGTACTCC. The rearrangement uses TRBV6-1 and TRBJ2-5; 8 bases fit TRBD2. There are 13 residues in the CDR3. V lost 5 bases, J lost 9 bases, and 8 bases stayed unmatched. CDR1 and CDR2 from the germline V gene are MNHNS and SASEGT.

This chain connects TRBV12-3 or TRBV12-4 to TRBJ2-3; D is undetermined. This CDR3 region has 11 residues. The CDR3 region is CGRTTTDTQYF. CDR3 in DNA: TGTGGCAGGACGACCACAGATACGCAGTATTTT.

Points on this clonotype: Sequence at one end of the junction differs from germline and may be a read error. The chain recombines TRBV6-1 with TRBJ2-6, with D possibly matching TRBD2 (5 bases). The CDR3 extends over 15 amino acids. Germline CDR1 reads MNHNS; CDR2 reads SASEGT. DNA of the CDR3: TGTGCCTGCAGTGATCGGGGAAGTGGGGTCAACGTCCTGACTTTC. Translated: CACSDRGSGVNVLTF.

About this clonotype: This may be a read error, as it is one base from a much larger clone. V and J are TRBV7-9 and TRBJ1-5; the D gene is possibly TRBD1 (5 bases). CDR3 length: 15 residues. Germline loops: CDR1 SEHNR, CDR2 FQNEAQ (reference sequence). V lost 5 bases and J 6 bases, leaving 17 bases between the germline ends. CDR3 nucleotides: TGTGCCAGCAGCCCAGTTGTGGGGGGTGTTCAGCCCCAGCATTTT. It yields the protein CASSPVVGGVQPQHF.

About this clonotype itself: The conserved phenylalanine or tryptophan normally closing the CDR3 is absent here, so this likely arose from a read error. The rearrangement joins TRBV24-1 to TRBJ2-6; D uncertain. Per the germline V gene, CDR1 is KGHDR and CDR2 is SFDVKD. The CDR3 has 16 residues. V was cut by 5 bases and J by 0 bases, with 10 bases left in between. The CDR3 nucleotides are TGTGCCACCAGTGGGACGGACGGCTCTGGGGCCAACGTCCTGACTTAC. Protein sequence: CATSGTDGSGANVLTY.

Note on this clonotype: The junction and the germline gene differ at one end; a read error may be behind it. The chain employs TRBV29-1 and TRBJ2-6; the D gene is possibly TRBD2 (6 bases). CDR1 is SQVTM and CDR2 is ANQGSEA in the germline V gene. The CDR3 length is 15 residues. The CDR3 here is CSVAGEVSGANVLAF. For the CDR3, the DNA is TGCAGCGTTGCTGGGGAGGTCTCTGGGGCCAACGTCCTGGCTTTC.

This clonotype was observed many times. The V gene is TRBV7-9, the J gene TRBJ2-1, with unresolved D. V was shortened by 8 bases and J by 6 bases, with 11 bases between the two germline ends. This CDR3 spans 12 amino acids. From germline, CDR1 is SEHNR and CDR2 FQNEAQ (reference sequence). The CDR3 loop is CASLGLSNEQFF. The CDR3 DNA follows: TGTGCCAGCTTGGGTCTTAGCAATGAGCAGTTCTTC.

A word on this clonotype: At one boundary the junction diverges from the germline segment, which might be a read error. This rearrangement joins TRBV10-2 to TRBJ2-1; no clear D gene. The CDR3 covers 12 residues. Germline lookup yields CDR1 WSHSY and CDR2 SAAADI. CDR3 bases: TGCGCCAGCAGTGGGCCCGACAATGAGCAATTCTTC. Residues: CASSGPDNEQFF.

A word on this clonotype: A much larger clone lies one base from this, so it may be a read error. The chain uses TRBV6-4 and TRBJ2-1, with no clear D. CDR3 size: 13 residues. Germline V gives CDR1 MRHNA, CDR2 SNTAGT. CDR3 sequence: CTSSDSAQNEQFF. CDR3 DNA: TGTACCAGCAGTGACTCGGCCCAGAATGAGCAGTTCTTC.

This clonotype was observed many times. The chain carries TRBV6-6 and TRBJ2-5; D gene uncertain. This CDR3 has 15 residues. CDR1 is MNHNY and CDR2 is SVGAGI in the germline V gene (reference sequence). V lost 4 bases, J lost 2 bases, and 14 bases lay in between. The CDR3 sequence: CASSLTVIRQETQYF. Here the CDR3 DNA reads TGTGCCAGCAGTTTAACAGTTATCCGACAAGAGACCCAGTACTTC.

This chain links TRBV13 with TRBJ2-3, with D hard to call. V dropped 5 bases and J dropped 2 bases, with 8 bases sitting between them. Germline CDR1 is PRHDT and CDR2 is FYEKMQ (reference sequence). The CDR3 is 13 residues long. CDR3 coding DNA: TGTGCCAGCAGCGGCACCCACACAGATACGCAGTATTTT. Its protein product is CASSGTHTDTQYF.

This clonotype was found many times. CDR3 loop: CASSQASRDRKETQYF. CDR3 nucleotides: TGCGCCAGCAGCCAAGCATCTCGGGACAGGAAAGAGACCCAGTACTTC. The chain carries TRBV4-1 and TRBJ2-5, with TRBD1 matching 8 bases. The V and J ends lost 1 base and 3 bases, in that order; junction bases with no gene match: 7. The CDR3 covers 16 residues. The V gene's germline CDR1 is MGHRA and CDR2 YSYEKL.

The chain employs TRBV12-3 or TRBV12-4 and TRBJ2-5; D might be TRBD1 or TRBD2, each matching 6 bases. Trimming shortened V by 6 bases and J by 13 bases, and 27 bases separated the two germline ends. CDR3 length: 15 amino acids. CDR3 sequence reads: CASSIYPGGEETRYF. CDR3 in DNA: TGTGCCAGCAGCATCTACCCCGGGGGCGAAGAGACGCGGTACTTC.

This clonotype was counted ten times or more. J is TRBJ1-6 and V is TRBV28; 9 nucleotides line up with TRBD1. The length of the CDR3 is 16 residues. V lost 5 bases, J lost 14 bases, and 16 bases stayed unmatched. The V gene's germline CDR1 is MDHEN and CDR2 SYDVKM. The CDR3 bases are TGTGCCAGCAGTACCCACAGGGGGCAAGTTTTCTTCACCCTCCACTTT. Translating it yields CASSTHRGQVFFTLHF.

In regard to this clonotype: The junction shows a germline mismatch at one end, possibly a read error. The chain links TRBV11-2 to TRBJ2-5; TRBD1 matches at 9 bases. The germline CDR1 and CDR2 sequences are SGHAT and FQNNGV. This CDR3 is 16 amino acids long. The CDR3 DNA sequence: TGTGACAGCAGCACAGGAACAGGGGGCGCGAAAGAGACCCGGTACTTC. This encodes CDSSTGTGGAKETRYF.

This clonotype was seen repeatedly, ten times or more. One end of the junction does not line up with germline, which may come from a read error. The chain employs TRBV6-6 and TRBJ1-1, with 8 bases lining up with TRBD1. The CDR3 consists of 14 residues. Germline CDR1 and CDR2: MNHNY and SVGAGI (reference sequence). The CDR3 bases are TGTGCCAGCAGTATACAGGGGGTGAACACTGAAGCTCTCTTT. Amino acid sequence: CASSIQGVNTEALF.

This clonotype was observed at least ten times. The chain uses TRBV21-1 and TRBJ2-7; no check of the table's D call, TRBD1, against the DNA was made. TRBV21-1 is a recognized pseudogene. This CDR3 is built from 14 residues. CDR3 sequence (DNA): TGTGCCAGTCTCGGACAGGACTGCTCCTACGAGCAGTACTTC. It translates to CASLGQDCSYEQYF.

As concerns this clonotype: An end of the junction does not agree with germline; a read error may underlie this. This chain uses TRBV6-5 with TRBJ2-2; perhaps TRBD2 as D (5 bases). The CDR3 spans 13 residues. Germline CDR1 is MNHEY and CDR2 is SVGAGI. The DNA of the CDR3 is TGTGCCAACAGTTACTGGCCCACCGGGGAGATGTTTTTT. Encoded protein: CANSYWPTGEMFF.

J is TRBJ2-7 and V is TRBV12-3 or TRBV12-4; D is perhaps TRBD1 (6 bases). V was clipped by 7 bases and J by 6 bases, with 19 bases between them. This CDR3 region has 14 residues. The chain's CDR3 is CASNPGDINCEQYF. The CDR3 DNA is TGTGCCAGCAATCCTGGGGACATTAACTGCGAGCAGTACTTC.

Turning to this clonotype: The junction departs from germline at one end; a sequencing error may be responsible. The gene calls are TRBV12-3 or TRBV12-4 and TRBJ2-4, with a tentative D call TRBD2 (6 bases). This CDR3 region has 17 residues. The CDR3 nucleotides are TGTTCCAGCTCGATCCCCGGGCGGGGCCTAGCCAAAAACATTCAGTACTTT. This sequence encodes CSSSIPGRGLAKNIQYF.

The chain has TRBV29-1 and TRBJ2-2; a weak D match, TRBD2 (6 bases). CDR1 and CDR2 from the germline V gene are SQVTM and ANQGSEA. CDR3 length equals 14 residues. Trimming removed 5 bases at V and 4 bases at J, with 14 bases between. DNA for the CDR3: TGCAGCGTTTCCGCGGGATGTAGCACCGGGGAGCTGTTTTTT. Translation: CSVSAGCSTGELFF.

Regarding this clonotype: A read error may produce the germline difference seen at one junction end. The chain couples TRBV12-3 or TRBV12-4 to TRBJ2-2, with 7 bases lining up with TRBD1. The CDR3 loop spans 14 amino acids. The CDR3 reads CASSGGQSTGELFF. The CDR3 bases are TGTGCTAGCAGTGGGGGACAGAGCACCGGGGAGCTGTTTTTT.

This clonotype was recorded once. At one end, the junction sequence differs from germline, possibly due to a read error. This chain uses TRBV4-1 with TRBJ2-1; D is ambiguous. CDR1 is MGHRA, CDR2 YSYEKL, per germline. This CDR3 spans 17 amino acids. This chain's CDR3 is CASSQGSISARYNEQLF. The CDR3 nucleotides read TGCGCCAGCAGCCAAGGGTCGATTAGTGCCCGCTACAATGAGCAGCTCTTC.

The chain has TRBV12-3 or TRBV12-4 and TRBJ2-1; tentatively, D is TRBD2 (5 bases). The J call may be faulty, since TRBJ2-4 better matches the DNA end. The CDR3 contains 11 residues. CDR3 loop: CASSFGISQYF. The CDR3 DNA follows: TGTGCCAGCAGTTTCGGGATTAGTCAGTACTTC.

This clonotype was found a few times. The gene calls are TRBV24-1 and TRBJ2-2; a possible D gene is TRBD1 (6 bases). The CDR3 runs 15 residues. V was shortened by 4 bases and J by 3 bases, with 11 bases between the two germline ends. Germline V gene sequence: CDR1 KGHDR, CDR2 SFDVKD. CDR3 sequence (DNA): TGTGCCACCAGTGACCACAGGGTACACACCGGGGAGCTGTTTTTT. This encodes CATSDHRVHTGELFF.

Concerning this clonotype itself: A read error may produce the germline difference seen at one junction end. The chain joins TRBV28 to TRBJ2-7; 10 bases align to TRBD1. This CDR3 spans 15 amino acids. The germline V gene encodes CDR1 MDHEN and CDR2 SYDVKM. The DNA of the CDR3 is TGTGCCAACAGTTTCTCCCGGGACAGGGGCTACGTGCAGTACTTC. Translation: CANSFSRDRGYVQYF.